These T cell receptor beta chains were read from a single sample in a study of T cell responses to AZD1222 COVID-19 vaccine. Sequencing used immunoSEQ multiplex PCR; TCRdb keeps in-frame clones, though not all of them. Found here are 90,000 to 110,000 clones, around 90% of them singletons; the top ten hold over 10%. The sequencing here drew on peripheral blood, taken on day 0 of MenACWY control vaccination. Source of these receptors: an adult in good health. Each CDR3 is given with its conserved first and last residue. The order of the fields is CDR3 length, D gene, clone size, V gene, J gene, CDR3 protein, CDR3 DNA. The D gene is left open where the match is weak. A row's size may be missing; if present it is once, few, many or a size class.

13,NA,NA,TRBV30,TRBJ1-1,CAWSALPQNEAFF,TGTGCCTGGAGTGCTCTCCCACAGAATGAAGCTTTCTTT
12,NA,NA,TRBV27,TRBJ1-2,CASSSHSYGYTF,TGTGCCAGCAGTTCACACAGCTATGGCTACACCTTC
14,TRBD1,NA,TRBV7-3,TRBJ1-2,CASSLGQGNYGYTF,TGTGCCAGCAGCCTCGGACAGGGGAACTATGGCTACACCTTC
18,TRBD1,NA,TRBV4-1,TRBJ2-7,CASSQDLPTGELSYEQYF,TGCGCCAGCAGCCAAGACCTTCCCACAGGGGAACTCTCCTACGAGCAGTACTTC
15,NA,NA,TRBV30,TRBJ2-2,CAWSVIGEDTGELFF,TGTGCCTGGAGTGTAATAGGGGAGGACACCGGGGAGCTGTTTTTT
12,NA,NA,TRBV28,TRBJ1-2,CASSLANYGYTF,TGTGCCAGCAGTTTGGCGAATTATGGCTACACCTTC
15,NA,NA,TRBV25-1,TRBJ2-5,CASSEKARGPETQYF,TGTGCCAGCAGTGAAAAGGCTAGAGGGCCCGAGACCCAGTACTTC
16,TRBD2,NA,TRBV2,TRBJ2-1,CASKPGGDYSYNEQFF,TGTGCCAGCAAACCGGGGGGGGACTACTCCTACAATGAGCAGTTCTTC
14,NA,NA,TRBV7-9,TRBJ1-2,CASSLVIQGRGYTF,TGTGCCAGCAGCTTAGTTATTCAGGGAAGGGGCTACACCTTC
15,NA,NA,TRBV7-8,TRBJ2-2,CASSHPQGFTGELFF,TGTGCCAGCAGCCATCCTCAGGGTTTCACCGGGGAGCTGTTTTTT
12,NA,NA,TRBV5-1,TRBJ1-3,CASSLEGYTIYF,TGCGCCAGCAGCTTGGAGGGCTACACCATATATTTT
13,TRBD1,NA,TRBV5-1,TRBJ2-2,CASSLQGTGELFF,TGCGCCAGCAGCTTACAGGGGACCGGGGAGCTGTTTTTT
15,NA,NA,TRBV28,TRBJ2-7,CASTTVTFYSYEQYF,TGTGCCAGCACCACCGTTACCTTTTACTCCTACGAGCAGTACTTC
13,NA,NA,TRBV18,TRBJ2-7,CASSPNRDDEQYF,TGTGCCAGCTCACCTAACAGGGACGACGAGCAGTACTTC
14,TRBD2,NA,TRBV19,TRBJ2-7,CASRRGGAGYEQYF,TGTGCCAGCCGCCGGGGGGGGGCCGGGTACGAGCAGTACTTC
13,NA,NA,TRBV9,TRBJ1-2,CASSARDKRGYTF,TGTGCCAGCAGCGCCCGGGACAAGAGGGGCTACACCTTC
14,TRBD1,NA,TRBV29-1,TRBJ2-1,CSSQGAGWNNEQFF,TGCAGCTCCCAGGGGGCAGGGTGGAACAATGAGCAGTTCTTC
12,NA,NA,TRBV28,TRBJ2-7,CASNDRTYEQYF,TGTGCCAGCAATGACAGGACCTACGAGCAGTACTTC
15,NA,once,TRBV15,TRBJ1-1,CATSASGPLNTEAFF,TGTGCCACAAGCGCGAGTGGTCCTTTGAACACTGAAGCTTTCTTT
16,NA,NA,TRBV18,TRBJ1-3,CASSPPEVLSGNTIYF,TGTGCCAGCTCACCACCGGAGGTTCTCTCTGGAAACACCATATATTTT
16,NA,NA,TRBV7-2,TRBJ1-1,CASSLARFVSDTEAFF,TGTGCCAGCAGCTTAGCGCGTTTCGTTTCGGACACTGAAGCTTTCTTT
15,TRBD1,NA,TRBV10-3,TRBJ1-1,CAISETGQGGTEAFF,TGTGCCATCAGTGAGACGGGACAGGGAGGGACTGAAGCTTTCTTT
11,NA,NA,TRBV6-5,TRBJ1-2,CAGTQGYGYTF,TGTGCCGGTACACAGGGCTATGGCTACACCTTC
15,TRBD2,NA,TRBV5-1,TRBJ2-5,CASSLTSGIGETQYF,TGCGCCAGCAGCTTGACTAGCGGGATAGGAGAGACCCAGTACTTC
14,NA,NA,TRBV9,TRBJ1-6,CASSVGAGGSPLHF,TGTGCCAGCAGCGTGGGAGCGGGCGGGTCACCCCTCCACTTT
15,NA,NA,TRBV7-8,TRBJ1-5,CASSPGRTSNQPQHF,TGTGCCAGCAGCCCTGGGAGGACTAGCAATCAGCCCCAGCATTTT
17,NA,NA,TRBV28,TRBJ1-5,CASSFGQRKLSNQPQHF,TGTGCCAGCAGTTTTGGACAGAGGAAACTTAGCAATCAGCCCCAGCATTTT
14,NA,NA,TRBV9,TRBJ1-4,CASSVAGGYEKLFF,TGTGCCAGCAGCGTAGCGGGGGGATACGAAAAACTGTTTTTT
16,TRBD2,NA,TRBV12-5,TRBJ2-3,CASGLVTSGRTDTQYF,TGTGCTAGTGGTTTGGTCACTAGCGGGAGAACAGATACGCAGTATTTT
16,TRBD1,once,TRBV14,TRBJ1-2,CASSQEVQGGHYGYTF,TGTGCCAGCAGCCAAGAGGTACAGGGGGGCCACTATGGCTACACCTTC
15,NA,NA,TRBV5-1,TRBJ1-1,CASSLVYVENTEAFF,TGCGCCAGCAGCTTGGTCTATGTGGAGAACACTGAAGCTTTCTTT
13,NA,NA,TRBV11-3,TRBJ1-1,CASSNSGGTEAFF,TGTGCCAGCAGCAATAGTGGAGGGACTGAAGCTTTCTTT
11,NA,NA,TRBV5-6,TRBJ2-7,CASNLGREQYF,TGTGCCAGCAACCTAGGAAGGGAGCAGTACTTC
13,NA,NA,TRBV6-5,TRBJ2-2,CASSPLVAGELFF,TGTGCCAGCAGCCCCCTGGTTGCCGGGGAGCTGTTTTTT
15,TRBD1,NA,TRBV5-5,TRBJ1-4,CASTPRTGVNEKLFF,TGTGCCAGCACTCCACGGACAGGGGTTAACGAAAAACTGTTTTTT
20,TRBD1,NA,TRBV14,TRBJ1-6,CASSQITQPLKGARNSPLHF,TGTGCCAGCAGCCAAATAACCCAGCCCTTAAAGGGGGCGCGAAATTCACCCCTCCACTTT
15,NA,NA,TRBV9,TRBJ1-3,CASSPRPGAGNTIYF,TGTGCCAGCAGCCCGAGACCCGGTGCAGGAAACACCATATATTTT